This T cell receptor (beta chain) is drawn from a study of blood T cell repertoires in COVID-19. Overall study: COVID-19 samples, acute and convalescent, were from the United States, Italy and Spain. PBMCs, B-cell-depleted T cells, or T cells were the source of the cDNA or gDNA that made up the material.

Original handling: From reference gene primer amplification, estimates of nucleated cell counts were derived. Repertoires were generated with immunoSEQ multiplex PCR, while TCRdb's copy carries only in-frame clones and drops some. V, J and clone size were drawn from that table, and D and trimming were deduced from the DNA. The repertoire holds some 99,000 clones, with roughly 82% as singletons. Germline V gene data show CDR1 as SGHDT and CDR2 as YYEEEE. The CDR3 is made up of 15 amino acids. V gave up 4 bases and J gave up 7 bases; unmatched junction bases: 7. Material: peripheral blood. The clonotype originates from a woman of 80 years or more with active or convalescent COVID-19. The chain joins TRBV5-6 to TRBJ1-4, with 10 positions matching TRBD1. The CDR3 DNA is TGTGCCAGCAGCGGCCCGGGACAGGGGATTGAAAAACTGTTTTTT. As protein: CASSGPGQGIEKLFF.